This T cell receptor beta chain was identified in a study of T cell clusters in autoimmune cytopenias. Each sample's input was roughly 270 ng genomic DNA, 40,000 or so genome equivalents. Considering frequency, this clonotype is large (0.1 to 1%). TRB was amplified by touch-down multiplex PCR, primer pools A and B combined. TCRdb re-called the multiplex PCR reads; every CDR3 protein appears as one record, without DNA. In all, the sample yields around 720 distinct CDR3 sequences. The CDR3 totals 15 residues. Per germline, CDR1 GTSNPN and CDR2 SVGIG (reference sequence). These data are also associated with another study on T cell repertoires in aging, cancer and after chemotherapy.

This sequence originates from a human donor in good health. The chain uses TRBV30 and TRBJ1-5; the TRBD1 assignment by TCRdb is unverifiable without DNA. The sequencing sample was made of peripheral blood. The CDR3 is CAWSPDRDSNQPQHF.